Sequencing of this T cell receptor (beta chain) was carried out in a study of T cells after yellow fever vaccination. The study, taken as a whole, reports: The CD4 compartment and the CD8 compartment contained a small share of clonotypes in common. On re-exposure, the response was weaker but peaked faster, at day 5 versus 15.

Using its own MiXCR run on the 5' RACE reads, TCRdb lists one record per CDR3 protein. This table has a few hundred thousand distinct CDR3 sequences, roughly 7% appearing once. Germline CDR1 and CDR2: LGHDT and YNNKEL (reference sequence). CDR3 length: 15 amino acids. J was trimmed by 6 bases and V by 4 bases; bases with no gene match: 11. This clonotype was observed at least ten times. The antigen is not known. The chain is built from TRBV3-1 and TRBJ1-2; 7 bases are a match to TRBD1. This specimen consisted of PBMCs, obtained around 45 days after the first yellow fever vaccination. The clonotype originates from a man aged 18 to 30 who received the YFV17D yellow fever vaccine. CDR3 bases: TGTGCCAGCAGCCCCCAGGACAGGATAATTAATGGCTACACCTTC. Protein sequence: CASSPQDRIINGYTF.